This TCR beta chain comes out of a study of chemoradiotherapy in HPV16-positive cancers. Germline CDR1 SGHAT, CDR2 FQNNGV. The CDR3 runs to 16 residues. Trimming cost V 6 bases and J 4 bases, with 21 bases left between them. Assay used: immunoSEQ multiplex PCR; TCRdb lists only in-frame clones, some missing. The table lists some 11,000 clones, about four fifths of them singletons. This receptor was obtained from a human donor with HPV-associated anogenital cancer. Specimen collection occurred from a patient who underwent chemoradiotherapy. The V and J genes are TRBV11-2 and TRBJ1-2; D perhaps matches TRBD1 (6 bases). The CDR3 sequence is CASSPNGDRKLYGYTF. The DNA of the CDR3 is TGTGCCAGCAGTCCAAACGGAGACAGGAAACTCTATGGCTACACCTTC.